This TCR beta chain was obtained from a study of shared T cell receptors in the human thymus. Sequencing used immunoSEQ multiplex PCR; TCRdb keeps in-frame clones, though not all of them. The sample carries under 450,000 clones, roughly 94% recorded once. The CDR3 is made up of 11 amino acids. Trimming shortened V by 7 bases and J by 7 bases, and 7 bases separated the two germline ends. Germline values: CDR1 LNHDA, CDR2 SQIVND (reference sequence). The chain links TRBV19 to TRBJ1-4; D gene ambiguous. Sequencing used thymocytes. The receptor was derived from a human donor. The DNA of the CDR3 is TGTGCCAGTACTCATGTTGAAAAACTGTTTTTT. Its protein is CASTHVEKLFF. The whole variable domain, filled in from reference TRBV19 and TRBJ1-4, reads DGGITQSPKYLFRKEGQNVTLSCEQNLNHDAMYWYRQDPGQGLRLIYYSQIVNDFQKGDIAEGYSVSREKKESFPLTVTSAQKNPTAFYLCASTHVEKLFFGSGTQLSVL.